This T cell receptor beta chain was observed in a study of technical replicates of blood from a handful of donors (TCRdb year 2017). For this clone: Its antigen is currently not known. Nothing much larger sits one base from this clone, and base qualities are not available.

V was cut back by 3 bases and J by 4 bases, leaving a gap of 12 bases between them. The CDR3 covers 15 residues, taking in both the cysteine and the phenylalanine. Only the CDR3 DNA is retained, 45 bases long and in frame from the first base. The germline V gene supplies CDR1 MDHEN and CDR2 SYDVKM. The library relied on the immunoSEQ multiplex PCR assay. The immuneACCESS repertoire file appears here via TCRdb, limited to in-frame rearrangements. These files lack a portion of the clones; in checked studies, under half of the deficit traces to unresolved V genes, and the cause of the others is not known. The sample contains more than 90,000 clones, about 95% of them found a single time. Clones ranked in the top ten supply 0.36% of the sample.

This receptor was taken from a human donor in good health. The V and J genes are TRBV28 and TRBJ1-4; possibly the D gene is TRBD1, per 5 matching bases. Sequencing was carried out using T cells isolated from PBMCs. The CDR3 region: CASSFSGGVNEKLFF. The DNA is as follows: TGTGCCAGCAGTTTCTCTGGGGGGGTTAATGAAAAACTGTTTTTT.